Following are 7 T cell receptor beta chains from one sample sequenced in a study of response to subunit inactivated influenza vaccine. TCRdb reanalysed the RT-PCR reads using MiXCR and keeps one entry per CDR3 protein. The table includes more than 550,000 distinct CDR3 sequences, roughly 12% detected once. The material was PBMCs from blood, obtained on the day of vaccination. The origin of the receptors is a man aged 45-65 years who received an inactivated influenza vaccine.

This clonotype showed up many times. The genes are TRBV6-2 or TRBV6-3 and TRBJ1-1; the match to TRBD1 covers 7 bases. CDR1 and CDR2 from the germline V gene are MNHEY and SVGEGT. The trim removed 6 bases at V and 0 bases at J, leaving 4 bases unmatched. The CDR3 is made up of 14 amino acids. CDR3 region: CASRETGMNTEAFF. In nucleotides, the CDR3 is TGTGCCAGCAGAGAGACAGGGATGAACACTGAAGCTTTCTTT.

This clonotype was seen ten or more times. V is TRBV29-1 and J is TRBJ2-7, with TRBD2 matching 10 bases. Germline lookup yields CDR1 SQVTM and CDR2 ANQGSEA. V trimming: 2 bases; J trimming: 7 bases; junction bases outside the gene matches: 2. The CDR3 has 12 residues. The CDR3 here is CSVELAGVEQYF. CDR3 in DNA: TGCAGCGTTGAACTAGCGGGGGTTGAGCAGTACTTC.

This clonotype came up a few times. The chain is built from TRBV12-3 or TRBV12-4 and TRBJ2-5; 8 bases fit TRBD2. CDR3 size: 17 residues. The J segment lost 5 bases and the V segment lost 3 bases, leaving 14 bases of the junction unmatched. The chain's CDR3 is CASSFSGLAGNKETQYF. As DNA, the CDR3 is TGTGCCAGCAGTTTTTCAGGACTAGCTGGGAACAAGGAGACCCAGTACTTC.

The V call is TRBV7-9, the J call TRBJ2-7, with D perhaps matching TRBD2 (5 bases). The germline V and J ends were trimmed by 4 bases and 2 bases, with 15 bases remaining between them. From germline, CDR1 is SEHNR and CDR2 FQNEAQ (reference sequence). This CDR3 contains 15 residues. This CDR3 reads CASSSTVRGTYEQYF. The CDR3 coding sequence is TGTGCCAGCAGCTCGACCGTTCGGGGTACCTACGAGCAGTACTTC. Drawing the rest from reference TRBV7-9 and TRBJ2-7, the complete variable domain is DTGVSQNPRHKITKRGQNVTFRCDPISEHNRLYWYRQTLGQGPEFLTYFQNEAQLEKSRLLSDRFSAERPKGSFSTLEIQRTEQGDSAMYLCASSSTVRGTYEQYFGPGTRLTVT.

Many counts were recorded for this clonotype. The rearrangement joins TRBV5-1 to TRBJ2-2; 10 bases are shared with TRBD2. With 0 bases clipped from V and 1 base from J, the junction kept 3 bases outside the gene matches. CDR1 SGHRS and CDR2 YFSETQ come from the germline V gene. CDR3 length: 17 amino acids. The CDR3 loop reads CASSLASSGGNTGELFF. CDR3 DNA sequence: TGCGCCAGCAGCTTGGCATCTAGCGGGGGGAACACCGGGGAGCTGTTTTTT.

This chain joins TRBV7-8 and TRBJ2-5; 10 bases align to TRBD2. CDR3 length: 18 residues. CDR1 and CDR2 from the germline V gene are SGHVS and FQNEAQ. Losses at the gene ends were 5 bases for V and 2 bases for J; bases not matched to a gene: 14. The CDR3 DNA reads as TGTGCCAGCAGCCTTAGGCAAACTAGCGGGGCGAGGCAAGAGACCCAGTACTTC. Its translation: CASSLRQTSGARQETQYF.

This clonotype was counted only a few times. The CDR3 region is CSVEDPSGANVLTF. DNA for the CDR3: TGCAGCGTTGAAGATCCCTCTGGGGCCAACGTCCTGACTTTC. V gene TRBV29-1 combines with J gene TRBJ2-6; D ambiguous. V was clipped by 0 bases and J by 0 bases, with 3 bases between them. The germline V gene encodes CDR1 SQVTM and CDR2 ANQGSEA. The CDR3 has 14 residues.